Below, 29 T cell receptor beta chains from the same sample are listed, as sequenced in a study of beta chain features in type 1 diabetes. Since all of the isolated RNA was reverse transcribed, expressed TCRB transcripts were what got sequenced. Profiled with immunoSEQ multiplex PCR; TCRdb holds only in-frame clones, not every one. The table shows 400,000 to 500,000 clones, with approximately 15% occurring only once. Sequencing was carried out using naive CD4+ T cells from blood. The receptors come from a man aged 30-40 years in good health.

This clone was seen a handful of times. Compared with germline, one end of the junction differs, possibly owing to a read error. In DNA form, the CDR3 reads TGTGCCACCAGTTCGGACGGATTACAAAAAGAGACCCAGTACTTC. Residues: CATSSDGLQKETQYF. The chain couples TRBV2 to TRBJ2-5, with unresolved D. The CDR3 runs 15 residues. Germline V gene lookup returns CDR1 SNHLY and CDR2 FYNNEI.

This chain connects TRBV5-1 to TRBJ2-1, with 11 nucleotides matching TRBD1. In germline, CDR1 is SGHRS, CDR2 YFSETQ. The CDR3 loop spans 15 amino acids. Trimming at V came to 2 bases and at J to 6 bases, leaving 4 bases not matched to a gene. CDR3 nucleotide sequence: TGCGCCAGCAGCTTATCCGGGACAGGGGGCAATGAGCAGTTCTTC. Translating gives CASSLSGTGGNEQFF.

The sample holds a few counts of this clone. The chain has TRBV10-3 and TRBJ2-3, with D unresolved. The CDR3 has 14 amino acids. V was shortened by 4 bases and J by 2 bases, with 10 bases between the two germline ends. CDR1 is ENHRY and CDR2 is SYGVKD in the germline V gene. For the CDR3, the DNA is TGTGCCATCAGTGCCACGACTTACACAGATACGCAGTATTTT. Its protein product is CAISATTYTDTQYF.

The rearrangement joins TRBV2 to TRBJ2-2; D is undetermined. This CDR3 is built from 13 residues. The germline V gene encodes CDR1 SNHLY and CDR2 FYNNEI. V gave up 7 bases and J gave up 1 base, with 7 bases separating them. The CDR3 region has the DNA TGTGCCAGCACTAGATTGAACACCGGGGAGCTGTTTTTT. Its translation: CASTRLNTGELFF.

The gene calls are TRBV7-2 and TRBJ1-5; D is perhaps TRBD1 (6 bases). CDR1 is SGHTA and CDR2 is FQGNSA in the germline V gene. Trimming removed 2 bases at V and 7 bases at J, with 15 bases between. The CDR3 covers 15 residues. CDR3 DNA sequence: TGTGCCAGCAGCTTATGGGGGGCGGGAGACCAGCCCCAGCATTTT. It yields the protein CASSLWGAGDQPQHF.

This clone was counted between two and nine times. The CDR3 DNA reads as TGTGCCAGCAGCTTAGTGGGGCCGGACGCCTACGAGCAGTACTTC. Protein sequence: CASSLVGPDAYEQYF. The V call is TRBV7-2, the J call TRBJ2-7; D is possibly TRBD1 (5 bases). The CDR3 contains 15 residues. Trimming cost V 1 base and J 2 bases, with 12 bases left between them. Germline-derived CDR1 and CDR2 are SGHTA and FQGNSA. The full variable domain, with the rest looked up from reference TRBV7-2 and TRBJ2-7, is GAGVSQSPSNKVTEKGKDVELRCDPISGHTALYWYRQSLGQGLEFLIYFQGNSAPDKSGLPSDRFSAERTGGSVSTLTIQRTQQEDSAVYLCASSLVGPDAYEQYFGPGTRLTVT.

For this clone: The same CDR3 can be traced to other DNA sequences in this sample. The chain is built from TRBV30 and TRBJ1-3; no firm D call. CDR1 and CDR2 from the germline V gene are GTSNPN and SVGIG (reference sequence). Trimming removed 0 bases at V and 3 bases at J, with 12 bases between. CDR3 length: 15 residues. CDR3 region: CAWSVRRGNGNTIYF. In nucleotides, the CDR3 is TGTGCCTGGAGTGTACGGCGGGGTAATGGAAACACCATATATTTT.

There are a few counts of this clone. The rearrangement uses TRBV7-9 and TRBJ2-1; 7 nucleotides match TRBD2. CDR1 is SEHNR and CDR2 is FQNEAQ in the germline V gene (reference sequence). This CDR3 comprises 14 residues. V lost 11 bases to trimming and J lost 10 bases; unmatched junction nucleotides: 17. The CDR3 is CAGGETGASSEQFF. The CDR3 bases are TGTGCCGGGGGGGAAACCGGGGCCTCGAGCGAGCAGTTCTTC.

The chain combines TRBV4-3 with TRBJ2-1, with 12 bases matching TRBD2. The V and J ends lost 1 base and 7 bases, in that order; junction bases with no gene match: 5. CDR3 length: 16 amino acids. The germline V gene has CDR1 LGHNA and CDR2 YSLEER. For the CDR3, the DNA is TGCGCCAGCAGCCAAGGCCTAGCGGGGGGGAGAAATGAGCAGTTCTTC. Its translation: CASSQGLAGGRNEQFF.

The rearrangement uses TRBV14 and TRBJ2-5, with 14 bases matching TRBD2. Germline-derived CDR1 and CDR2 are SGHDN and FVKESK. This CDR3 has 17 residues. The J segment lost 1 base and the V segment lost 3 bases, leaving 4 bases of the junction unmatched. The CDR3 is CASSHGLAGGIQETQYF. For the CDR3, the DNA is TGTGCCAGCAGCCATGGACTAGCGGGGGGAATCCAAGAGACCCAGTACTTC.

The chain couples TRBV7-9 to TRBJ2-4, with D possibly being TRBD1 (6 bases). V was shortened by 2 bases and J by 6 bases, with 14 bases between the two germline ends. The germline V gene has CDR1 SEHNR and CDR2 FQNEAQ (reference sequence). The CDR3 consists of 15 residues. CDR3: CASSLLTGPTNIQYF. The CDR3 nucleotides are TGTGCCAGCAGCTTACTAACAGGGCCCACAAACATTCAGTACTTC.

V is TRBV7-6 and J is TRBJ2-5; the match to TRBD2 covers 13 bases. This CDR3 spans 14 amino acids. With V trimmed by 8 bases and J by 5 bases, 5 bases remained unmatched. CDR1 and CDR2 (germline): SGHVS, FNYEAQ. The CDR3 sequence: CASGRTSGSETQYF. DNA of the CDR3: TGTGCCAGCGGACGGACTAGCGGGAGTGAGACCCAGTACTTC.

The chain employs TRBV7-2 and TRBJ2-1, with a tentative D call TRBD2 (6 bases). This CDR3 spans 15 amino acids. The germline gives CDR1 SGHTA, CDR2 FQGNSA. V was pared by 5 bases and J by 5 bases, with 16 bases between. The CDR3 coding sequence is TGTGCCAGCAGCCCAAGGACTATGTTCAACAATGAGCAGTTCTTC. It yields the protein CASSPRTMFNNEQFF.

V and J are TRBV12-5 and TRBJ2-1, with D uncertain. This CDR3 has 16 amino acids. Per germline, CDR1 LGHNT and CDR2 FRNRAP. The V and J ends lost 0 bases and 0 bases respectively, with 9 bases between them. CDR3 amino acids: CASGLVWPNSYNEQFF. DNA of the CDR3: TGTGCTAGTGGTTTGGTATGGCCCAACTCCTACAATGAGCAGTTCTTC. The variable domain in full, completed from reference TRBV12-5 and TRBJ2-1, reads DARVTQTPRHKVTEMGQEVTMRCQPILGHNTVFWYRQTMMQGLELLAYFRNRAPLDDSGMPKDRFSAEMPDATLATLKIQPSEPRDSAVYFCASGLVWPNSYNEQFFGPGTRLTVL.

The chain combines TRBV4-3 with TRBJ2-4; D might be TRBD2 (7 bases). Per germline, CDR1 LGHNA and CDR2 YSLEER. The CDR3 sequence is 14 residues long. Trimming took 4 bases from V and 8 from J, leaving 15 bases between them. CDR3 sequence reads: CASSRGQGGDIQYF. As DNA, the CDR3 is TGCGCCAGCAGCCGGGGGCAGGGAGGGGACATTCAGTACTTC.

The chain couples TRBV4-3 to TRBJ1-5, with D unresolved. V shed 1 base and J shed 3 bases, with 4 bases lying between them. CDR1 is LGHNA, CDR2 YSLEER, per germline. This CDR3 contains 13 residues. CDR3 in DNA: TGCGCCAGCAGCCAAGGAATCAATCAGCCCCAGCATTTT. This translates into CASSQGINQPQHF.

This clone was seen more than once but under ten times. V gene TRBV29-1 combines with J gene TRBJ1-2, with D tentatively TRBD1 (5 bases). Germline loops: CDR1 SQVTM, CDR2 ANQGSEA. The CDR3 length is 13 residues. CDR3 nucleotides: TGCAGTGATACCCGAGGGACGAACTATGGCTACACCTTC. The encoded protein is CSDTRGTNYGYTF.

The chain is built from TRBV7-9 and TRBJ2-7; 7 nucleotides match TRBD1. Germline V lookup: CDR1 SEHNR, CDR2 FQNEAQ (reference sequence). This CDR3 contains 15 residues. With V trimmed by 5 bases and J by 0 bases, 7 bases remained unmatched. The DNA of the CDR3 is TGTGCCAGCAGCCAATCGGGACAGCCCTCCTACGAGCAGTACTTC. It is translated as CASSQSGQPSYEQYF.

This clone was detected only a few times. The chain is built from TRBV7-6 and TRBJ2-1; D tentatively reads TRBD1 or TRBD2 (5 bases each). V was trimmed by 2 bases and J by 0 bases, leaving 11 bases between them. The CDR3 is 16 residues long. In germline, CDR1 is SGHVS, CDR2 FNYEAQ. CDR3 DNA sequence: TGTGCCAGCAGCTTAACCGGGGCTAGCTCCTACAATGAGCAGTTCTTC. Translation: CASSLTGASSYNEQFF.

The chain carries TRBV7-2 and TRBJ2-7; D possibly matches TRBD1 or TRBD2 (5 bases each). Trimming took off 5 bases at V and 0 bases at J, with 8 bases between the two ends. The CDR3 has 13 residues. CDR1 and CDR2 from the germline V gene are SGHTA and FQGNSA. CDR3 amino acids: CASSGGNSYEQYF. The DNA of the CDR3 is TGTGCCAGCAGCGGGGGAAACTCCTACGAGCAGTACTTC.

This clone occurred a few times. The rearrangement joins TRBV7-2 to TRBJ1-1, with 8 bases matching TRBD1. The V gene end was trimmed by 5 bases and the J gene end by 3 bases; junction bases not matched to a gene: 5. The germline gives CDR1 SGHTA, CDR2 FQGNSA. The CDR3 is 14 residues long. CDR3 amino acids: CASSQQGADTEAFF. The CDR3 DNA sequence: TGTGCCAGCAGCCAGCAGGGGGCTGACACTGAAGCTTTCTTT.

The chain links TRBV7-2 to TRBJ2-7; the D gene is possibly TRBD2 (6 bases). The CDR3 has 18 residues. Germline V gene data show CDR1 as SGHTA and CDR2 as FQGNSA. The V end lost 2 bases, the J end lost 2 bases, and 22 bases lay between the germline ends. This CDR3 reads CASSLNPTGVVAAYEQYF. The CDR3 DNA reads TGTGCCAGCAGCTTAAACCCCACCGGGGTGGTAGCGGCCTACGAGCAGTACTTC.

The genes are TRBV5-4 and TRBJ2-3, with 10 bases that match TRBD2. With V trimmed by 4 bases and J by 1 base, 12 bases remained unmatched. Germline values: CDR1 SGHNT, CDR2 YYREEE (reference sequence). This CDR3 has 18 amino acids. The CDR3 DNA reads as TGTGCCAGCAGCCTTGTCCTAGCGGGAGTACATGGCACAGATACGCAGTATTTT. Translated, it gives CASSLVLAGVHGTDTQYF.

This rearrangement joins TRBV6-6 to TRBJ2-3; D gene unclear. The V end lost 2 bases, the J end lost 0 bases, and 12 bases lay between the germline ends. Germline CDR1 and CDR2: MNHNY and SVGAGI (reference sequence). The CDR3 totals 16 residues. This chain's CDR3 is CASSYTHHLSTDTQYF. The CDR3 DNA reads TGTGCCAGCAGTTACACCCATCATCTTAGCACAGATACGCAGTATTTT.

This clone was found a few times. V is TRBV30 and J is TRBJ1-2; D not certain. Trimming left V 5 bases short and J 7 bases short, with 17 bases between. CDR1 is GTSNPN, CDR2 SVGIG, per germline (reference sequence). This CDR3 spans 13 amino acids. The CDR3 DNA is TGTGCCTGGGGGATTTCCACGATCTCTGGCTACACCTTC. This sequence encodes CAWGISTISGYTF.

This clone came up many times. The gene calls are TRBV10-3 and TRBJ2-5; no firm D call. The length of the CDR3 is 12 residues. Germline CDR1 is ENHRY and CDR2 is SYGVKD. With 7 bases removed from V and 5 bases from J, the gap between germline ends came to 11 bases. The CDR3, as DNA: TGTGCCATCAAATCGGGTATGGAGACCCAGTACTTC. Encoded protein: CAIKSGMETQYF.

About this clone: Other DNA sequences in the same sample also yield this CDR3. The chain recombines TRBV30 with TRBJ2-1, with D uncertain. The CDR3 is 13 residues long. V lost 0 bases and J 5 bases, leaving 8 bases between the germline ends. Germline V gives CDR1 GTSNPN, CDR2 SVGIG (reference sequence). The DNA for the CDR3 is TGTGCCTGGAGTGTGGGAAGGGACAATGAGCAGTTCTTC. Translated: CAWSVGRDNEQFF.

This clone was observed a handful of times. The chain joins TRBV21-1 to TRBJ2-7; the D call TRBD1 from the table was never checked on the DNA. TRBV21-1 is reported as a pseudogene. The CDR3 length is 14 residues. CDR3 sequence reads: CASTRDRRTYEQYV. The CDR3 nucleotides are TGTGCCAGCACCCGGGACAGGCGTACTTACGAGCAGTACGTC.

This clone turned up a few times. This rearrangement joins TRBV7-9 to TRBJ2-3; D is unclear. Germline V CDR1 and CDR2: SEHNR, FQNEAQ (reference sequence). The CDR3 is made up of 16 amino acids. V lost 3 bases to trimming and J lost 0 bases, with 13 bases between them. The CDR3 region is CASSFQRQSSTDTQYF. The CDR3 region has the DNA TGTGCCAGCAGCTTTCAGAGGCAATCTAGCACAGATACGCAGTATTTT.